Following are 22 T cell receptor beta chains from one sample sequenced in a study of blood T cell repertoires in COVID-19. Method: immunoSEQ multiplex PCR; TCRdb's copy keeps in-frame clones and lacks some. The sample consists of 200,000 to 300,000 clones, 80% to 90% of them appearing once. The sequenced material came from peripheral blood. These receptors all come from a woman in her thirties or forties who had recovered from COVID-19.

This clone appeared once. The chain uses TRBV4-3 and TRBJ1-1; D is possibly TRBD1 (5 bases). The CDR3 contains 16 residues. Trimming pared 1 base from V and 1 base from J, leaving 13 bases between. Germline V gives CDR1 LGHNA, CDR2 YSLEER. The CDR3 bases are TGCGCCAGCAGCCAAGTTTCCACAGGTCCGAACACTGAAGCTTTCTTT. The encoded protein is CASSQVSTGPNTEAFF.

The rearrangement uses TRBV7-2 and TRBJ2-7; 11 bases align to TRBD2. Germline V gives CDR1 SGHTA, CDR2 FQGNSA. The CDR3 totals 17 residues. The junction had 10 bases not matched to a gene; V was cut back by 2 bases and J by 4 bases. The CDR3 region has the DNA TGTGCCAGCAGCTTAAGTAGCGGGGGGGCCAAGGGTTACGAGCAGTACTTC. It specifies CASSLSSGGAKGYEQYF.

This clone was observed a handful of times. V is TRBV9 and J is TRBJ2-5, with a tentative D call TRBD1 (6 bases). Trimming stripped 10 bases from V and 4 bases from J, with 26 bases between. Germline CDR1 SGDLS, CDR2 YYNGEE. The CDR3 is made up of 16 amino acids. The CDR3 sequence is CAPYKHPGDVVETQYF. In DNA form, the CDR3 reads TGTGCCCCATATAAGCACCCAGGGGATGTGGTAGAGACCCAGTACTTC. Filled out from reference TRBV9 and TRBJ2-5, the complete variable domain reads DSGVTQTPKHLITATGQRVTLRCSPRSGDLSVYWYQQSLDQGLQFLIQYYNGEERAKGNILERFSAQQFPDLHSELNLSSLELGDSALYFCAPYKHPGDVVETQYFGPGTRLLVL.

In DNA, the CDR3 is TGTGCCACCAGTGAGGTCCGGGACAGTGGACGTTTAACCGGAAACACCATATATTTT. Encoded protein: CATSEVRDSGRLTGNTIYF. The V gene is TRBV24-1, the J gene TRBJ1-3; 7 bases are shared with TRBD1. Germline CDR1 is KGHDR and CDR2 is SFDVKD. J was trimmed by 4 bases and V by 4 bases; bases with no gene match: 18. The CDR3 extends over 19 amino acids.

The V gene is TRBV27, the J gene TRBJ1-6; the match to TRBD1 covers 8 bases. This CDR3 is built from 15 residues. V was pared by 4 bases and J by 7 bases, with 6 bases of the junction left unmatched. Germline CDR1 reads MNHEY; CDR2 reads SMNVEV (reference sequence). The CDR3 sequence is CASSSGQGDNSPLHF. CDR3 DNA sequence: TGTGCCAGCAGTTCCGGACAGGGCGACAATTCACCCCTCCACTTT.

This clone was recorded once. The genes are TRBV5-6 and TRBJ2-7; TRBD2 agrees at 13 bases. The CDR3 is made up of 15 amino acids. Germline V gene lookup returns CDR1 SGHDT and CDR2 YYEEEE. J gave up 6 bases and V 4 bases, and 7 bases lay outside the gene matches. In DNA form, the CDR3 reads TGTGCCAGCAGCGCGACTAGCGGGGGGTCGAGCGAGCAGTACTTC. Its translation is CASSATSGGSSEQYF.

The V call is TRBV2, the J call TRBJ1-1; perhaps TRBD1 as D (6 bases). The CDR3 sequence is 16 residues long. Per the germline V gene, CDR1 is SNHLY and CDR2 is FYNNEI. V was trimmed by 4 bases and J by 5 bases, leaving 20 bases between them. CDR3 DNA: TGTGCCAGCAGTGGTCGAGGCAGGGGCTTGTATACTGAAGCTTTCTTT. Translated, it gives CASSGRGRGLYTEAFF. The entire variable domain, with the rest obtained from reference TRBV2 and TRBJ1-1, is as follows: EPEVTQTPSHQVTQMGQEVILRCVPISNHLYFYWYRQILGQKVEFLVSFYNNEISEKSEIFDDQFSVERPDGSNFTLKIRSTKLEDSAMYFCASSGRGRGLYTEAFFGQGTRLTVV.

The V and J genes are TRBV3-1 (or the pseudogene TRBV3-2) and TRBJ1-5, with D perhaps TRBD1 (5 bases). The CDR3 runs to 13 residues. V dropped 4 bases and J dropped 6 bases, with 10 bases sitting between them. Germline lookup yields CDR1 LGHDT and CDR2 YNNKEL (reference sequence). The CDR3 here is CASSRSGTQPQHF. CDR3 in DNA: TGTGCCAGCAGCCGAAGCGGGACTCAGCCCCAGCATTTT.

V is TRBV6-2 or TRBV6-3 and J is TRBJ2-7; 12 nucleotides align to TRBD2. The CDR3 runs to 13 residues. Germline CDR1 reads MNHEY; CDR2 reads SVGEGT. The V gene end was trimmed by 6 bases and the J gene end by 8 bases; junction bases not matched to a gene: 5. In DNA, the CDR3 is TGTGCCAGCAGCCCCGGGACTAGCGGGCAGCAGTACTTC. Translating it yields CASSPGTSGQQYF.

The chain employs TRBV5-5 and TRBJ1-5; D is ambiguous. The CDR3 runs to 18 residues. Germline V CDR1 and CDR2: SGHKS, YYEKEE (reference sequence). Trimming left V 1 base short and J 3 bases short, with 20 bases between. This chain's CDR3 is CASSLTPRPIEANQPQHF. The CDR3 coding sequence is TGTGCCAGCAGCTTGACCCCCCGGCCTATCGAGGCCAATCAGCCCCAGCATTTT.

The rearrangement links TRBV6-1 to TRBJ2-3, with 9 bases that match TRBD2. Trimming cost V 2 bases and J 4 bases; bases outside gene matches: 7. Looked up from germline, CDR1 is MNHNS and CDR2 is SASEGT. The CDR3 has 16 residues. As DNA, the CDR3 is TGTGCCAGCAGTGAATCGAGGCGGGGGGGCCCAGATACGCAGTATTTT. Its protein product is CASSESRRGGPDTQYF.

The chain uses TRBV6-1 and TRBJ1-4; TRBD1 matches at 9 bases. From germline, CDR1 is MNHNS and CDR2 SASEGT. V shed 4 bases and J 3 bases; nucleotides not matched to a gene: 6. CDR3 length: 16 residues. The CDR3, as DNA: TGTGCCAGCAGTGTTTTACAGGGGGCGGCTAATGAAAAACTGTTTTTT. Amino acids: CASSVLQGAANEKLFF.

This chain links TRBV9 with TRBJ1-1; D remains ambiguous. The ends were cut back, 2 bases at V and 8 bases at J, with 10 bases in the middle. Per germline, CDR1 SGDLS and CDR2 YYNGEE. This CDR3 region has 12 residues. The DNA of the CDR3 is TGTGCCAGCAGCGTGGAGGGAGTGGAAGCTTTCTTT. This translates into CASSVEGVEAFF.

The rearrangement joins TRBV27 to TRBJ1-1; perhaps TRBD1 as D (6 bases). Trimming removed 2 bases at V and 5 bases at J, with 15 bases between. This CDR3 spans 15 amino acids. Germline V gene lookup returns CDR1 MNHEY and CDR2 SMNVEV (reference sequence). CDR3 loop: CASSLNPGARTEAFF. For the CDR3, the DNA is TGTGCCAGCAGTTTAAACCCAGGGGCCCGAACTGAAGCTTTCTTT.

The chain is built from TRBV5-1 and TRBJ2-6, with 9 bases that match TRBD1. CDR1 is SGHRS and CDR2 is YFSETQ in the germline V gene. The V gene end was trimmed by 0 bases and the J gene end by 0 bases; junction bases not matched to a gene: 4. The length of the CDR3 is 18 residues. In DNA, the CDR3 is TGCGCCAGCAGCTTGGTCGGGACAGGGAGCTCTGGGGCCAACGTCCTGACTTTC. Protein sequence: CASSLVGTGSSGANVLTF.

This sequence joins TRBV6-1 and TRBJ1-4; perhaps TRBD1 as D (6 bases). This CDR3 comprises 15 residues. Looked up from germline, CDR1 is MNHNS and CDR2 is SASEGT. V lost 3 bases to trimming and J lost 3 bases, with 11 bases between them. The CDR3: CASSDKTGPNEKLFF. The CDR3, as DNA: TGTGCCAGCAGTGACAAGACAGGTCCTAATGAAAAACTGTTTTTT.

V usage is TRBV27 and J usage is TRBJ1-5, with D possibly matching TRBD1 (6 bases). Trimming removed 5 bases at V and 2 bases at J, with 13 bases between. CDR1 is MNHEY, CDR2 SMNVEV, per germline (reference sequence). CDR3 length: 15 amino acids. The CDR3: CASSPHRVGNQPQHF. The CDR3, as DNA: TGTGCCAGCAGTCCTCACAGGGTGGGCAATCAGCCCCAGCATTTT.

The chain links TRBV7-9 to TRBJ2-7, with 8 bases that match TRBD1. This CDR3 has 15 amino acids. After removal of 5 bases from V and 7 bases from J, the junction contained 13 bases not matched to a gene. Germline CDR1 is SEHNR and CDR2 is FQNEAQ (reference sequence). CDR3 in amino acids: CASSPRGRGPGEQYF. DNA of the CDR3: TGTGCCAGCAGCCCCAGGGGGCGGGGCCCGGGGGAGCAGTACTTC.

The CDR3 nucleotides read TGTGCCAGCTTCTCGAGAGCTAATTCACCCCTCCACTTT. It encodes CASFSRANSPLHF. This chain joins TRBV2 and TRBJ1-6; D not certain. The CDR3 spans 13 residues. Germline V lookup: CDR1 SNHLY, CDR2 FYNNEI. The V gene lost 8 bases and the J gene lost 6 bases, with 11 bases spanning the gap.

The chain joins TRBV5-1 to TRBJ2-5; D gene unclear. The CDR3 length is 12 residues. V was clipped by 7 bases and J by 2 bases, with 9 bases between them. Germline CDR1 and CDR2: SGHRS and YFSETQ. The CDR3: CASRLLQETQYF. CDR3 DNA sequence: TGCGCCAGCCGACTCCTTCAAGAGACCCAGTACTTC.

The gene calls are TRBV13 and TRBJ1-6; 9 bases map to TRBD1. V lost 6 bases to trimming and J lost 5 bases; unmatched junction nucleotides: 11. The CDR3 contains 17 residues. The germline V gene has CDR1 PRHDT and CDR2 FYEKMQ (reference sequence). The CDR3 bases are TGTGCCAGCAGAGAATGGGGACAGGGTGGAGATAATTCACCCCTCCACTTT. This codes for CASREWGQGGDNSPLHF.

The rearrangement links TRBV5-6 to TRBJ2-3; the D gene is possibly TRBD1 (5 bases). The V and J ends lost 3 bases and 6 bases respectively, with 14 bases between them. From germline, CDR1 is SGHDT and CDR2 YYEEEE. This CDR3 is 14 amino acids long. In DNA, the CDR3 is TGTGCCAGCAGCTCCAAGACAGCTCCGGATACGCAGTATTTT. It is translated as CASSSKTAPDTQYF.